This entry concerns a single TCR beta chain. Its antigen is unknown. The PCR ran on 60 Vbeta and 13 Jbeta primers. Assay: immunoSEQ multiplex PCR; the TCRdb copy retains only in-frame clones and omits some. The sample contains about 200,000 clones, 70% to 80% of which appear only once. These data belong to a study of cytomegalovirus exposure and HLA in healthy donors. Overall study findings and caveats: HLA alleles showed associations with some 17,000 TCR beta sequences in a later analysis, at a 0.05 false discovery rate. Donor immune exposure was known only as CMV serostatus. Highly shared variants forming one cluster were likely a sequencing artifact.

V was shortened by 0 bases and J by 2 bases, with 11 bases between the two germline ends. The CDR3 is 15 residues long. Germline CDR1 is ENHRY and CDR2 is SYGVKD. The receptor was isolated from a woman between 45 and 60 years old in good health and CMV-seronegative. Sequenced sample: PBMCs. V and J are TRBV10-3 and TRBJ2-7; D ambiguous. The CDR3 nucleotides read TGTGCCATCAGTGAGTCGAGCGTCCAAACCTACGAGCAGTACTTC. This translates into CAISESSVQTYEQYF.